The 25 T cell receptor beta chains presented below share a single source sample, sequenced in a study of chemoradiotherapy in HPV16-positive cancers. Clones were sequenced by immunoSEQ multiplex PCR, and TCRdb holds only the in-frame ones, with some missing. This table has more than 25,000 clones, over 90% appearing once. The source material was blood, sampled from a patient who underwent chemoradiotherapy. The receptor source for this set is a human donor with HPV-associated anogenital cancer.

This clone was recorded a few times. The chain combines TRBV9 with TRBJ2-3; D is undetermined. V was trimmed by 4 bases and J by 0 bases, leaving 9 bases between them. Per the germline V gene, CDR1 is SGDLS and CDR2 is YYNGEE. This CDR3 region has 14 residues. The CDR3 protein is CASSISWSTDTQYF. CDR3 nucleotides: TGTGCCAGCAGCATTTCGTGGAGCACAGATACGCAGTATTTT.

The chain employs TRBV28 and TRBJ1-2; D is undetermined. CDR3 size: 13 residues. V lost 4 bases and J 7 bases, leaving 13 bases between the germline ends. The germline gives CDR1 MDHEN, CDR2 SYDVKM. CDR3 amino acids: CASSSGLWSGYTF. The CDR3 DNA reads as TGTGCCAGCAGTTCCGGGCTATGGAGTGGCTACACCTTC.

V gene TRBV4-2 combines with J gene TRBJ1-4; D remains unclear. The CDR3 loop spans 18 amino acids. The germline gives CDR1 LGHNA, CDR2 YNFKEQ. Deletions cut 4 bases from V and 5 bases from J, with 23 bases between. CDR3 DNA sequence: TGTGCCAGCAGCCCTCTCCCCCCCAAACGCGGTCCCAATGAAAAACTGTTTTTT. Its protein is CASSPLPPKRGPNEKLFF.

The chain carries TRBV7-2 and TRBJ2-5; D may be TRBD1 or TRBD2 (5 bases each). Germline-derived CDR1 and CDR2 are SGHTA and FQGNSA. The CDR3 is 14 residues long. V was cut by 5 bases and J by 5 bases, with 15 bases left in between. The CDR3 here is CASSPAMWGETQYF. The CDR3 nucleotides are TGTGCCAGCAGCCCCGCTATGTGGGGGGAGACCCAGTACTTC.

The chain links TRBV4-1 to TRBJ1-6; no clear D gene. The CDR3 spans 15 residues. CDR1 MGHRA and CDR2 YSYEKL come from the germline V gene. V lost 0 bases, J lost 5 bases, and 8 bases lay in between. The CDR3 protein is CASSQDRQNNSPLHF. Written as DNA, the CDR3 is TGCGCCAGCAGCCAAGATCGCCAGAATAATTCACCCCTCCACTTT.

This clone was counted a few times. V usage is TRBV29-1 and J usage is TRBJ2-7; possible D gene TRBD2, 5 bases. V was pared by 3 bases and J by 6 bases, with 15 bases between. Germline-derived CDR1 and CDR2 are SQVTM and ANQGSEA. The CDR3 has 13 amino acids. Here the CDR3 DNA reads TGCAGCGTTGAGGGTTTGGCTAGCTCCGAGCAGTACTTC. This codes for CSVEGLASSEQYF.

The chain combines TRBV29-1 with TRBJ2-3; D is undetermined. CDR1 is SQVTM and CDR2 is ANQGSEA in the germline V gene. This CDR3 is built from 12 residues. Trimming pared 3 bases from V and 2 bases from J, leaving 6 bases between. As DNA, the CDR3 is TGCAGCGTTGATTCAGTCACAGATACGCAGTATTTT. It codes for CSVDSVTDTQYF.

This chain links TRBV27 with TRBJ1-2; a weak D match, TRBD1 (6 bases). V lost 1 base to trimming and J lost 7 bases, with 16 bases between them. CDR1 is MNHEY, CDR2 SMNVEV, per germline (reference sequence). The CDR3 is 15 amino acids. CDR3 region: CASSLWSGELVGYTF. The DNA of the CDR3 is TGTGCCAGCAGTTTATGGTCAGGGGAGCTGGTTGGCTACACCTTC.

The chain employs TRBV19 and TRBJ1-1; a possible D gene is TRBD1 (5 bases). Trimming took 7 bases from V and 5 from J, leaving 17 bases between them. CDR1 LNHDA and CDR2 SQIVND come from the germline V gene (reference sequence). This CDR3 comprises 14 residues. CDR3 DNA: TGTGCCAGTACCGCCCGGCAGGGTAGAACTGAAGCTTTCTTT. Residues: CASTARQGRTEAFF.

The rearrangement links TRBV5-6 to TRBJ2-7, with no clear D. Germline V lookup: CDR1 SGHDT, CDR2 YYEEEE. This CDR3 spans 11 amino acids. V lost 0 bases to trimming and J lost 8 bases, with 6 bases between them. In DNA form, the CDR3 reads TGTGCCAGCAGCTTGGGAGATCAGCAGTACTTC. Translation: CASSLGDQQYF. Drawing the rest from reference TRBV5-6 and TRBJ2-7, the complete variable domain is DAGVTQSPTHLIKTRGQQVTLRCSPKSGHDTVSWYQQALGQGPQFIFQYYEEEERQRGNFPDRFSGHQFPNYSSELNVNALLLGDSALYLCASSLGDQQYFGPGTRLTVT.

The chain carries TRBV11-2 and TRBJ2-5, with D possibly matching TRBD2 (6 bases). The germline CDR1 and CDR2 sequences are SGHAT and FQNNGV. V was trimmed by 4 bases and J by 5 bases, leaving 11 bases between them. The CDR3 totals 13 residues. This CDR3 reads CASSWRAWETQYF. DNA of the CDR3: TGTGCCAGCAGCTGGAGGGCCTGGGAGACCCAGTACTTC.

V usage is TRBV7-3 and J usage is TRBJ2-2; perhaps TRBD1 as D (6 bases). Per germline, CDR1 SGHTA and CDR2 FQGTGA. With 4 bases removed from V and 2 bases from J, the gap between germline ends came to 14 bases. This CDR3 has 16 amino acids. The CDR3 loop is CASSSAGASNTGELFF. CDR3 in DNA: TGTGCCAGCAGCTCGGCAGGGGCTTCAAACACCGGGGAGCTGTTTTTT.

This clone came up once. The V and J genes are TRBV7-9 and TRBJ1-1, with 8 positions matching TRBD1. Germline V gene sequence: CDR1 SEHNR, CDR2 FQNEAQ (reference sequence). V trimming: 5 bases; J trimming: 8 bases; junction bases outside the gene matches: 7. The CDR3 length is 13 residues. Here the CDR3 DNA reads TGTGCCAGCAGCCCTCCCAGGGGGCGAGAAGCTTTCTTT. Its translation: CASSPPRGREAFF.

The genes are TRBV27 and TRBJ2-1; D ambiguous. Germline CDR1 MNHEY, CDR2 SMNVEV (reference sequence). This CDR3 is built from 16 residues. The V end lost 7 bases, the J end lost 8 bases, and 24 bases lay between the germline ends. Here the CDR3 reads CASTLSFAASRDEQFF. The CDR3 DNA follows: TGTGCCAGCACCCTTAGCTTCGCGGCCAGTCGGGATGAGCAGTTCTTC.

The rearrangement uses TRBV2 and TRBJ2-4, with 12 bases that match TRBD2. Trimming cost V 6 bases and J 0 bases; bases outside gene matches: 3. The CDR3 is 16 amino acids. Germline values: CDR1 SNHLY, CDR2 FYNNEI. CDR3 in amino acids: CASRRGLAGAKNIQYF. The DNA of the CDR3 is TGTGCCAGCAGGCGGGGACTAGCGGGAGCCAAAAACATTCAGTACTTC.

The chain uses TRBV7-9 and TRBJ2-1; 12 bases line up with TRBD2. Germline trimming cut 3 bases from V and 5 bases from J; bases unmatched to any gene: 2. The CDR3 has 15 residues. Germline-derived CDR1 and CDR2 are SEHNR and FQNEAQ (reference sequence). CDR3 sequence reads: CASSFRLAGDNEQFF. CDR3 sequence (DNA): TGTGCCAGCAGCTTCCGACTAGCGGGAGACAATGAGCAGTTCTTC.

This clone was seen a single time. The genes are TRBV9 and TRBJ2-7, with TRBD1 matching over 10 bases. The V gene's germline CDR1 is SGDLS and CDR2 YYNGEE. This CDR3 contains 14 residues. Trimming at V came to 7 bases and at J to 5 bases, leaving 9 bases not matched to a gene. CDR3 DNA: TGTGCCAGCTCACAGGGACAGGGGTGGGACGAGCAGTACTTC. Its translation is CASSQGQGWDEQYF.

CDR3 sequence (DNA): TGTGCCAGTAGTACCCCCGGTAGCCCCAGTAACACCGGGGAGCTGTTTTTT. Its translation is CASSTPGSPSNTGELFF. The rearrangement uses TRBV19 and TRBJ2-2; no firm D call. CDR3 size: 17 residues. Germline V gene data show CDR1 as LNHDA and CDR2 as SQIVND (reference sequence). The V end lost 4 bases, the J end lost 2 bases, and 17 bases lay between the germline ends.

This rearrangement joins TRBV7-9 to TRBJ1-2; no firm D call. Between the trimmed V and J ends, which lost 5 bases and 0 bases, there was a span of 13 bases. The CDR3 has 15 residues. In germline, CDR1 is SEHNR, CDR2 FQNEAQ (reference sequence). CDR3 DNA sequence: TGTGCCAGCAGCCCCGGGCAGGTAGCTAACTATGGCTACACCTTC. It yields the protein CASSPGQVANYGYTF.

The rearrangement uses TRBV7-2 and TRBJ2-4, with D perhaps matching TRBD2 (6 bases). Trimming left V 3 bases short and J 3 bases short, with 12 bases between. This CDR3 has 15 residues. Germline V gene sequence: CDR1 SGHTA, CDR2 FQGNSA. DNA of the CDR3: TGTGCCAGCAGCTTTTCGGGGGTTGGCAAAAACATTCAGTACTTC. Translated, it gives CASSFSGVGKNIQYF.

This clone came up once. The J gene is TRBJ2-2, the V gene TRBV5-3, with TRBD1 identical over 8 bases. TRBV5-3 is an ORF, with its function uncertain. V shed 5 bases and J 6 bases; nucleotides not matched to a gene: 12. The CDR3 runs 16 residues. This CDR3 reads CARRRSPGQDPGELFF. CDR3 sequence (DNA): TGTGCCAGAAGGCGCTCTCCGGGACAGGATCCCGGGGAGCTGTTTTTT.

The V gene is TRBV5-4, the J gene TRBJ2-2, with D hard to call. Germline loops: CDR1 SGHNT, CDR2 YYREEE (reference sequence). Trimming removed 1 base from V and 5 bases from J, with 6 bases in between. The CDR3 is 13 amino acids. CDR3 nucleotide sequence: TGTGCCAGCAGCTTGTTTTGGACCGGGGAGCTGTTTTTT. This encodes CASSLFWTGELFF. Based on the CDR3 plus reference TRBV5-4 and TRBJ2-2, the full variable domain is ETGVTQSPTHLIKTRGQQVTLRCSSQSGHNTVSWYQQALGQGPQFIFQYYREEENGRGNFPPRFSGLQFPNYSSELNVNALELDDSALYLCASSLFWTGELFFGEGSRLTVL.

J is TRBJ2-1 and V is TRBV7-3; possible D gene TRBD1, 5 bases. Between the trimmed V and J ends, which lost 5 bases and 4 bases, there was a span of 15 bases. Germline V gives CDR1 SGHTA, CDR2 FQGTGA. The CDR3 has 15 amino acids. The chain's CDR3 is CASSQGATEYNEQFF. In DNA, the CDR3 is TGTGCCAGCAGCCAGGGTGCGACCGAATACAATGAGCAGTTCTTC.

The V gene is TRBV7-8, the J gene TRBJ2-2; unclear D gene. This CDR3 spans 15 amino acids. Trimming took off 1 base at V and 6 bases at J, with 12 bases between the two ends. CDR1 SGHVS and CDR2 FQNEAQ come from the germline V gene. CDR3 nucleotide sequence: TGTGCCAGCAGCTTAGTCTGGGATACCTCCGGGGAGCTGTTTTTT. Amino acids: CASSLVWDTSGELFF.

In DNA, the CDR3 is TGTGCCAGCATATCGCCCGGAAACACCATATATTTT. Translating gives CASISPGNTIYF. V is TRBV5-4 and J is TRBJ1-3; D uncertain. V lost 6 bases, J lost 4 bases, and 8 bases lay in between. Per the germline V gene, CDR1 is SGHNT and CDR2 is YYREEE (reference sequence). The CDR3 consists of 12 residues.